The 31 T cell receptor beta chains below were found in one sample sequenced in a study of blood T cell repertoires in COVID-19. Sequencing used immunoSEQ multiplex PCR; TCRdb keeps in-frame clones, though not all of them. The table lists fewer than 300,000 clones, approximately 90% of them singletons, with more than 0.95% in the top ten. Sequencing was carried out using PBMCs or T cells enriched from blood (not recorded which). The receptors shown here come from a young woman who had recovered from COVID-19.

The table lists this clone with a few counts. The chain carries TRBV3-1 (or the pseudogene TRBV3-2) and TRBJ2-2; a weak D match, TRBD1 (6 bases). V lost 3 bases and J 2 bases, leaving 13 bases between the germline ends. The germline CDR1 and CDR2 sequences are LGHDT and YNNKEL (reference sequence). This CDR3 comprises 16 residues. The chain's CDR3 is CASSHPRDTNTGELFF. The CDR3, as DNA: TGTGCCAGCAGCCATCCCCGGGACACCAACACCGGGGAGCTGTTTTTT.

The gene calls are TRBV30 and TRBJ1-3, with 8 bases aligning to TRBD1. The CDR3 loop spans 15 amino acids. Trimming took 3 bases from V and 0 from J; bases not matched to a gene: 4. Germline lookup yields CDR1 GTSNPN and CDR2 SVGIG (reference sequence). The CDR3 protein is CAWRGTGHSGNTIYF. The CDR3 region has the DNA TGTGCCTGGAGGGGGACAGGACACTCTGGAAACACCATATATTTT. The full variable domain, completed using reference TRBV30 and TRBJ1-3, is SQTIHQWPATLVQPVGSPLSLECTVEGTSNPNLYWYRQAAGRGLQLLFYSVGIGQISSEVPQNLSASRPQDRQFILSSKKLLLSDSGFYLCAWRGTGHSGNTIYFGEGSWLTVV.

The rearrangement uses TRBV28 and TRBJ1-5, with D tentatively TRBD1 (5 bases). Trimming removed 2 bases from V and 3 bases from J, with 8 bases in between. Germline values: CDR1 MDHEN, CDR2 SYDVKM. CDR3 size: 14 residues. CDR3 loop: CASSLGGNNQPQHF. Written as DNA, the CDR3 is TGTGCCAGCAGTTTAGGGGGGAACAATCAGCCCCAGCATTTT.

The rearrangement joins TRBV4-3 to TRBJ2-2, with 8 bases aligning to TRBD2. From germline, CDR1 is LGHNA and CDR2 YSLEER. This CDR3 region has 16 residues. The V gene end was trimmed by 3 bases and the J gene end by 0 bases; junction bases not matched to a gene: 3. In DNA, the CDR3 is TGCGCCAGCAGCCAGCTAGCGGGCACGAACACCGGGGAGCTGTTTTTT. Amino acid sequence: CASSQLAGTNTGELFF.

J is TRBJ2-5 and V is TRBV7-2; 9 positions agree with TRBD1. CDR1 is SGHTA, CDR2 FQGNSA, per germline. The CDR3 is 14 amino acids. Trimming cost V 4 bases and J 7 bases; bases outside gene matches: 7. CDR3 nucleotide sequence: TGTGCCAGCAGCTCGGACAGGGGAGACGGGACCCAGTACTTC. Translation gives CASSSDRGDGTQYF.

The chain recombines TRBV5-4 with TRBJ1-3; TRBD1 matches 7 bases. V lost 0 bases to trimming and J lost 1 base; unmatched junction nucleotides: 1. Germline CDR1 SGHNT, CDR2 YYREEE (reference sequence). CDR3 length: 15 residues. The chain's CDR3 is CASSLGGQSGNTIYF. CDR3 sequence (DNA): TGTGCCAGCAGCTTGGGGGGACAGTCTGGAAACACCATATATTTT. Filled out from reference TRBV5-4 and TRBJ1-3, the complete variable domain reads ETGVTQSPTHLIKTRGQQVTLRCSSQSGHNTVSWYQQALGQGPQFIFQYYREEENGRGNFPPRFSGLQFPNYSSELNVNALELDDSALYLCASSLGGQSGNTIYFGEGSWLTVV.

V gene TRBV5-1 combines with J gene TRBJ2-1, with a weak D call TRBD1 (6 bases). CDR1 and CDR2 (germline): SGHRS, YFSETQ. The V end was cut by 4 bases, the J end by 9 bases, with 17 bases between. The CDR3 is made up of 14 amino acids. CDR3: CASSLPGVAGEQFF. The DNA of the CDR3 is TGCGCCAGCAGCCTCCCAGGGGTGGCGGGTGAGCAGTTCTTC.

The chain uses TRBV24-1 and TRBJ2-5; perhaps TRBD2 as D (5 bases). V lost 4 bases, J lost 1 base, and 18 bases lay in between. The CDR3 is 17 amino acids. Germline CDR1 reads KGHDR; CDR2 reads SFDVKD. The CDR3 protein is CATSDLRGSMSQETQYF. CDR3 bases: TGTGCCACCAGTGACCTACGGGGTTCCATGAGCCAAGAGACCCAGTACTTC.

The CDR3 bases are TGTGCCAGCAGCTTAGGACTAGCGGGGGGCACAGATACGCAGTATTTT. Amino acid sequence: CASSLGLAGGTDTQYF. The chain employs TRBV7-2 and TRBJ2-3, with 12 nucleotides matching TRBD2. V gave up 1 base and J gave up 1 base; unmatched junction bases: 0. Germline lookup yields CDR1 SGHTA and CDR2 FQGNSA. The CDR3 sequence is 16 residues long.

The chain has TRBV29-1 and TRBJ1-1; no clear D gene. Germline CDR1 SQVTM, CDR2 ANQGSEA. CDR3 length equals 14 residues. Trimming shortened V by 6 bases and J by 1 base, and 15 bases separated the two germline ends. The CDR3 loop reads CSVRTGGGNTEAFF. The CDR3 DNA follows: TGCAGCGTCAGGACGGGAGGAGGGAACACTGAAGCTTTCTTT. The full variable domain, with the rest looked up from reference TRBV29-1 and TRBJ1-1, is SAVISQKPSRDICQRGTSLTIQCQVDSQVTMMFWYRQQPGQSLTLIATANQGSEATYESGFVIDKFPISRPNLTFSTLTVSNMSPEDSSIYLCSVRTGGGNTEAFFGQGTRLTVV.

The genes are TRBV28 and TRBJ1-2; a possible D gene is TRBD1 (5 bases). Trimming cost V 5 bases and J 8 bases, with 15 bases left between them. Germline CDR1 is MDHEN and CDR2 is SYDVKM. The CDR3 covers 13 residues. The CDR3 coding sequence is TGTGCCAGCAGTAGGGACTCAAGGGCCGGCTACACCTTC. It translates to CASSRDSRAGYTF.

This sequence joins TRBV27 and TRBJ2-7; 9 positions agree with TRBD1. CDR3 size: 15 residues. Germline loops: CDR1 MNHEY, CDR2 SMNVEV (reference sequence). Trimming cost V 5 bases and J 3 bases; bases outside gene matches: 8. CDR3 nucleotides: TGTGCCAGCAGTCCCTTTCGGGACAGGGACTACGAGCAGTACTTC. It encodes CASSPFRDRDYEQYF.

As DNA, the CDR3 is TGTGCCAGCAGTTTAAGTCGAGCGGGAGATGCAGATACGCAGTATTTT. Its translation is CASSLSRAGDADTQYF. The gene calls are TRBV27 and TRBJ2-3; 8 nucleotides agree with TRBD2. Germline V CDR1 and CDR2: MNHEY, SMNVEV (reference sequence). This CDR3 spans 16 amino acids. V shed 2 bases, J shed 4 bases, and the junction held 8 bases outside the gene matches.

V and J are TRBV28 and TRBJ2-2; D uncertain. The CDR3 totals 16 residues. CDR1 and CDR2 from the germline V gene are MDHEN and SYDVKM. V was trimmed by 3 bases and J by 3 bases, leaving 14 bases between them. The DNA of the CDR3 is TGTGCCAGCAGTTTCACTCCCCAGACTTACACCGGGGAGCTGTTTTTT. It codes for CASSFTPQTYTGELFF.

As for this clone: Other DNA sequences in the sample encode the same CDR3. V and J are TRBV19 and TRBJ1-1; 9 nucleotides match TRBD1. The germline gives CDR1 LNHDA, CDR2 SQIVND (reference sequence). V gave up 5 bases and J gave up 0 bases; unmatched junction bases: 4. This CDR3 spans 15 amino acids. The CDR3 nucleotides are TGTGCCAGTAGTCCCCGACAGGGGGTGAACACTGAAGCTTTCTTT. It specifies CASSPRQGVNTEAFF.

The rearrangement joins TRBV28 to TRBJ1-3, with 8 nucleotides matching TRBD1. V shed 6 bases, J shed 2 bases, and the junction held 9 bases outside the gene matches. CDR1 and CDR2 from the germline V gene are MDHEN and SYDVKM. This CDR3 contains 16 residues. The CDR3 spells CASRPPTGAAGNTIYF. The CDR3 DNA sequence: TGTGCCAGCAGGCCCCCGACAGGGGCTGCTGGAAACACCATATATTTT. The full variable domain, its missing parts supplied by reference TRBV28 and TRBJ1-3, is DVKVTQSSRYLVKRTGEKVFLECVQDMDHENMFWYRQDPGLGLRLIYFSYDVKMKEKGDIPEGYSVSREKKERFSLILESASTNQTSMYLCASRPPTGAAGNTIYFGEGSWLTVV.

The rearrangement links TRBV30 to TRBJ1-5, with D hard to call. The CDR3 is made up of 15 amino acids. CDR1 is GTSNPN and CDR2 is SVGIG in the germline V gene (reference sequence). The germline V and J ends were trimmed by 0 bases and 2 bases, with 11 bases remaining between them. The CDR3 sequence is CAWSVHQGGNQPQHF. The CDR3 nucleotides read TGTGCCTGGAGTGTACACCAAGGAGGCAATCAGCCCCAGCATTTT.

The chain combines TRBV7-2 with TRBJ2-2; a weak D match, TRBD2 (5 bases). From germline, CDR1 is SGHTA and CDR2 FQGNSA. There are 14 residues in the CDR3. Between the trimmed V and J ends, which lost 4 bases and 8 bases, there was a span of 14 bases. As DNA, the CDR3 is TGTGCCAGCAGCTCTTGGACTGGCCGGGGGGAGCTGTTTTTT. Translating it yields CASSSWTGRGELFF.

Turning to this clone: Other DNA sequences in the same sample also yield this CDR3. The J gene is TRBJ1-1, the V gene TRBV7-2, with TRBD1 as a possible D gene (5 bases). Trimming took off 2 bases at V and 4 bases at J, with 8 bases between the two ends. Germline V CDR1 and CDR2: SGHTA, FQGNSA. This CDR3 comprises 13 residues. In nucleotides, the CDR3 is TGTGCCAGCAGCTTATCGGGGGGCACTGAAGCTTTCTTT. Translation gives CASSLSGGTEAFF. Filled out from reference TRBV7-2 and TRBJ1-1, the complete variable domain reads GAGVSQSPSNKVTEKGKDVELRCDPISGHTALYWYRQSLGQGLEFLIYFQGNSAPDKSGLPSDRFSAERTGGSVSTLTIQRTQQEDSAVYLCASSLSGGTEAFFGQGTRLTVV.

V gene TRBV6-5 combines with J gene TRBJ2-3; D may be TRBD1 (6 bases). In germline, CDR1 is MNHEY, CDR2 SVGAGI. CDR3 length equals 14 residues. V lost 4 bases and J 4 bases, leaving 12 bases between the germline ends. The CDR3 nucleotides read TGTGCCAGCAGTTCGACAGGTGGCTCAGATACGCAGTATTTT. Amino acid sequence: CASSSTGGSDTQYF.

A few counts support this clone. The chain employs TRBV7-2 and TRBJ2-2, with 9 nucleotides matching TRBD2. Germline lookup yields CDR1 SGHTA and CDR2 FQGNSA. This CDR3 region has 15 residues. V gave up 8 bases and J gave up 6 bases; unmatched junction bases: 10. CDR3 nucleotides: TGTGCCAGCTCACAAGCGGGAGGTTTCTCCGGGGAGCTGTTTTTT. This codes for CASSQAGGFSGELFF.

The chain joins TRBV5-4 to TRBJ2-1; 10 nucleotides line up with TRBD2. Germline trimming cut 4 bases from V and 7 bases from J; bases unmatched to any gene: 8. CDR3 length: 15 amino acids. Germline V CDR1 and CDR2: SGHNT, YYREEE (reference sequence). The CDR3 DNA reads as TGTGCCAGCAGCCTCATCGGACTAGCGGAGAATGAGCAGTTCTTC. Amino acids: CASSLIGLAENEQFF. Complete variable domain (other parts from reference TRBV5-4 and TRBJ2-1): ETGVTQSPTHLIKTRGQQVTLRCSSQSGHNTVSWYQQALGQGPQFIFQYYREEENGRGNFPPRFSGLQFPNYSSELNVNALELDDSALYLCASSLIGLAENEQFFGPGTRLTVL.

Here the CDR3 reads CASSLERGRNTEAFF. In DNA, the CDR3 is TGTGCCAGCAGCTTGGAGCGGGGGAGGAACACTGAAGCTTTCTTT. This chain uses TRBV5-4 with TRBJ1-1; TRBD1 might be the D (5 bases). The V end was cut by 0 bases, the J end by 1 base, with 10 bases between. The CDR3 sequence is 15 residues long. Germline assignment: CDR1 SGHNT and CDR2 YYREEE (reference sequence).

This chain links TRBV6-2 or TRBV6-3 with TRBJ2-1; tentatively, D is TRBD1 (6 bases). V lost 2 bases to trimming and J lost 12 bases, with 14 bases between them. Germline assignment: CDR1 MNHEY and CDR2 SVGEGT. The CDR3 runs 13 residues. This chain's CDR3 is CASSYPTGWGQFF. The CDR3 nucleotides read TGTGCCAGCAGTTACCCGACAGGCTGGGGGCAGTTCTTC.

This clone was seen a handful of times. J is TRBJ2-1 and V is TRBV4-1, with TRBD2 identical over 9 bases. The CDR3 consists of 17 residues. Germline loops: CDR1 MGHRA, CDR2 YSYEKL. The ends lost 0 bases at V and 7 bases at J; junction bases unmatched: 10. In nucleotides, the CDR3 is TGCGCCAGCAGCCAAGATCGGGCGGGAGGGCCCCTGAATGAGCAGTTCTTC. Protein: CASSQDRAGGPLNEQFF.

V and J are TRBV5-6 and TRBJ2-2, with 7 positions matching TRBD2. This CDR3 is 14 amino acids long. V shed 0 bases, J shed 7 bases, and the junction held 3 bases outside the gene matches. Germline V gives CDR1 SGHDT, CDR2 YYEEEE. In DNA form, the CDR3 reads TGTGCCAGCAGCTTGGGACTAGCAAACGGGGAGCTGTTTTTT. As protein: CASSLGLANGELFF.

In DNA, the CDR3 is TGTGCCAGCAGCCAAATCCAGGGGAGCACCTACGAGCAGTACTTC. Translation gives CASSQIQGSTYEQYF. The chain combines TRBV7-2 with TRBJ2-7, with a weak D call TRBD1 (6 bases). Germline values: CDR1 SGHTA, CDR2 FQGNSA. CDR3 length: 15 amino acids. Trimming pared 5 bases from V and 2 bases from J, leaving 16 bases between. Filled out from reference TRBV7-2 and TRBJ2-7, the complete variable domain reads GAGVSQSPSNKVTEKGKDVELRCDPISGHTALYWYRQSLGQGLEFLIYFQGNSAPDKSGLPSDRFSAERTGGSVSTLTIQRTQQEDSAVYLCASSQIQGSTYEQYFGPGTRLTVT.

This CDR3 is CASSVRASGINTGELFF. The CDR3 DNA sequence: TGTGCCAGCAGTGTAAGGGCTAGCGGAATAAACACCGGGGAGCTGTTTTTT. The V gene is TRBV7-3, the J gene TRBJ2-2; TRBD2 agrees at 7 bases. The length of the CDR3 is 17 residues. V shed 6 bases, J shed 2 bases, and the junction held 12 bases outside the gene matches. From germline, CDR1 is SGHTA and CDR2 FQGTGA.

This clone showed up just a few times. This chain joins TRBV20-1 and TRBJ2-7, with 8 bases aligning to TRBD2. This CDR3 has 14 amino acids. The germline gives CDR1 DFQATT, CDR2 SNEGSKA (reference sequence). The V segment lost 3 bases and the J segment 4 bases; nucleotides outside the gene matches: 8. DNA for the CDR3: TGCAGTGCTAGTTCCGCGGGAGGAAGGTACGAGCAGTACTTC. Its protein is CSASSAGGRYEQYF.

The J gene is TRBJ2-3, the V gene TRBV7-9, with D possibly matching TRBD1 (5 bases). The CDR3 contains 17 residues. V was shortened by 4 bases and J by 1 base, with 18 bases between the two germline ends. Germline CDR1 and CDR2: SEHNR and FQNEAQ (reference sequence). CDR3 nucleotide sequence: TGTGCCAGCAGCTCCCCGGCAGGGTTATTTGGCACAGATACGCAGTATTTT. It yields the protein CASSSPAGLFGTDTQYF.

This chain joins TRBV28 and TRBJ2-3, with D perhaps matching TRBD1 (6 bases). The ends were cut back, 2 bases at V and 6 bases at J, with 12 bases in the middle. CDR3 length: 14 amino acids. Germline CDR1 MDHEN, CDR2 SYDVKM. The CDR3 DNA is TGTGCCAGCAGTTTAACACAGGGACCCGATACGCAGTATTTT. Amino acids: CASSLTQGPDTQYF.